The T cell receptor beta chain under discussion was sequenced for a study of OX40 agonist ivuxolimab in advanced cancers. Per germline, CDR1 SNHLY and CDR2 FYNNEI. The CDR3 loop spans 14 amino acids. Between the trimmed V and J ends, which lost 4 bases and 10 bases, there was a span of 16 bases. Measured with immunoSEQ multiplex PCR; TCRdb has only the in-frame clones, and not every one. Among about 24,000 clones listed, roughly 88% were seen once. The receptor was isolated from an adult with an advanced solid tumor such as melanoma, head and neck, liver or kidney cancer. The chain is built from TRBV2 and TRBJ1-4, with unresolved D. The sample here was CD4+ or CD8+ T cells sorted from blood, taken in a trial of the OX40 agonist ivuxolimab. CDR3 nucleotides: TGTGCCAGCAGTGGGGTCGGAGCCCCAGGAAAACTGTTTTTT. Translation: CASSGVGAPGKLFF.